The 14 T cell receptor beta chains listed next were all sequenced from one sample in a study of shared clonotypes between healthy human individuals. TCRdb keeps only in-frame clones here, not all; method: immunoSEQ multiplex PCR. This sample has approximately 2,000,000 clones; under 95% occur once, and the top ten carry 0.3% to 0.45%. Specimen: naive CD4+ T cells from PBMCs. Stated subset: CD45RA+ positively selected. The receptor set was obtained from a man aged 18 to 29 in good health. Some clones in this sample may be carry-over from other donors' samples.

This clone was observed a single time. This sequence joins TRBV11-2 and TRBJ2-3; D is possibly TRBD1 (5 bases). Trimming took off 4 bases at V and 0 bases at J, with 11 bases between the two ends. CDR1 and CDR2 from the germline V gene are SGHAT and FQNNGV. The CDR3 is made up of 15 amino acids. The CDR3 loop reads CASSYTGSSTDTQYF. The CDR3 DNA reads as TGTGCCAGCAGCTACACAGGATCTAGCACAGATACGCAGTATTTT.

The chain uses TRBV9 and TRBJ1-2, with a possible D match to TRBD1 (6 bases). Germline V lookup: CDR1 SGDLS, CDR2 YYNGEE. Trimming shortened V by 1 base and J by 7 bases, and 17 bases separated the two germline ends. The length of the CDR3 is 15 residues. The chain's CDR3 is CASSVFQGRLGGYTF. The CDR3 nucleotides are TGTGCCAGCAGCGTATTTCAGGGGCGCCTCGGTGGCTACACCTTC.

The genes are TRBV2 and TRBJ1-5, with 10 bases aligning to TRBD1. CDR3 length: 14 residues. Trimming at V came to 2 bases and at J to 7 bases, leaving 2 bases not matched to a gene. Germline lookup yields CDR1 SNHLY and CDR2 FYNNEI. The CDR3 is CASSERDRGQPQHF. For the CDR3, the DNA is TGTGCCAGCAGTGAACGGGACAGGGGACAGCCCCAGCATTTT.

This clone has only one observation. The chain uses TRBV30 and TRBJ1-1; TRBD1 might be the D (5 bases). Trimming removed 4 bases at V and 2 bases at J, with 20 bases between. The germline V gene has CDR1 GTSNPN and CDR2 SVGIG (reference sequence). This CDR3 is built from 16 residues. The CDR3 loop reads CAWNFPWGGPNTEAFF. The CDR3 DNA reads TGTGCCTGGAATTTCCCGTGGGGCGGGCCTAACACTGAAGCTTTCTTT.

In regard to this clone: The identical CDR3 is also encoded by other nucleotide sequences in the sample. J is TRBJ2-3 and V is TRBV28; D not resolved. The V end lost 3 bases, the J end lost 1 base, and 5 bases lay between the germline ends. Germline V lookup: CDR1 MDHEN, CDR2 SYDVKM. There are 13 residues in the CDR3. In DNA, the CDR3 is TGTGCCAGCAGTTTTCCAGGCACAGATACGCAGTATTTT. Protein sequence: CASSFPGTDTQYF.

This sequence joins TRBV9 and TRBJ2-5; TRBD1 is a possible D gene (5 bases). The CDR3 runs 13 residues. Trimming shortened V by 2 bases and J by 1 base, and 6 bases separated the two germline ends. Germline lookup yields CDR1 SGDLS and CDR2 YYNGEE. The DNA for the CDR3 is TGTGCCAGCAGCGTGGACATCCAAGAGACCCAGTACTTC. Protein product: CASSVDIQETQYF.

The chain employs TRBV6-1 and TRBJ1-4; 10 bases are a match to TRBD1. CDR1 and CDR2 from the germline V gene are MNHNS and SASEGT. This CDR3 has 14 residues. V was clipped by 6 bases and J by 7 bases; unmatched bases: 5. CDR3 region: CASRKDRGGEKLFF. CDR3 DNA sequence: TGTGCCAGCAGGAAGGACAGGGGGGGTGAAAAACTGTTTTTT.

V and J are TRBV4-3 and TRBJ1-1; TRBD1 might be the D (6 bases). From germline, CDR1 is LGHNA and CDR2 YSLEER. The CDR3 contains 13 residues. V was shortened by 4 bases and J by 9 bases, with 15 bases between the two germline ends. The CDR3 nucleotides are TGCGCCAGCAGCCGGTCGGGGGCAGGGAAAGCTTTCTTT. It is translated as CASSRSGAGKAFF.

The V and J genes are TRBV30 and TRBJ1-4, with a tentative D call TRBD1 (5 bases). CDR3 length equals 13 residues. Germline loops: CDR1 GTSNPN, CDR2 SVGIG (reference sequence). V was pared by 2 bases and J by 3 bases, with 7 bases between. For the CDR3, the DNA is TGTGCCTGGAGTAAGACAGCTAATGAAAAACTGTTTTTT. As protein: CAWSKTANEKLFF. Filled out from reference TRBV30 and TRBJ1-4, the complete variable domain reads SQTIHQWPATLVQPVGSPLSLECTVEGTSNPNLYWYRQAAGRGLQLLFYSVGIGQISSEVPQNLSASRPQDRQFILSSKKLLLSDSGFYLCAWSKTANEKLFFGSGTQLSVL.

CDR3 nucleotides: TGTGCCATCAGTCCTCTAGGGGGATTTGTTCGGGAAGTAGCCTACAATGAGCAGTTCTTC. Its translation is CAISPLGGFVREVAYNEQFF. This sequence joins TRBV10-3 and TRBJ2-1; D is perhaps TRBD1 (6 bases). Germline CDR1 and CDR2: ENHRY and SYGVKD. The CDR3 loop spans 20 amino acids. V dropped 5 bases and J dropped 2 bases, with 28 bases sitting between them.

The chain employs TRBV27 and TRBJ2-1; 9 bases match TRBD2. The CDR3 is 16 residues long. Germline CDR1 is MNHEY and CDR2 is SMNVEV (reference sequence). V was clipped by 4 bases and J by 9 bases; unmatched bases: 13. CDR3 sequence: CASSWGASGKRGEQFF. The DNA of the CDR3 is TGTGCCAGCAGTTGGGGAGCTAGCGGGAAGAGGGGTGAGCAGTTCTTC.

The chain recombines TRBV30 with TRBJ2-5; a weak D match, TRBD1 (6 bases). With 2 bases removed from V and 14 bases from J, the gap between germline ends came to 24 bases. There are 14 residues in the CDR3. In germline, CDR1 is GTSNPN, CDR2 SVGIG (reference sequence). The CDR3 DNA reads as TGTGCCTGGAGTCCTATGGGGCTCCGGGACACAACCTACTTC. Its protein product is CAWSPMGLRDTTYF.

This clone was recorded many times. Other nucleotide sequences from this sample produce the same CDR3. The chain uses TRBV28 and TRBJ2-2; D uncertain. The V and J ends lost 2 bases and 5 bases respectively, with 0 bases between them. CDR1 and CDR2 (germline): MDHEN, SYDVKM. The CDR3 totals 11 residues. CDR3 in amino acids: CASSLTGELFF. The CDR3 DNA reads TGTGCCAGCAGTTTAACCGGGGAGCTGTTTTTT.

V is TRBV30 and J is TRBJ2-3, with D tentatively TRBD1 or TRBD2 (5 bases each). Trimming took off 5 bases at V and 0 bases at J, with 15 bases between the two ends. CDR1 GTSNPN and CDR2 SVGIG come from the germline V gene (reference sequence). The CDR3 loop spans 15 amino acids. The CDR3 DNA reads TGTGCCTGGCAATCCGGGACGGCGAGCACAGATACGCAGTATTTT. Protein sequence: CAWQSGTASTDTQYF.